The clone carrying this T cell receptor beta chain was counted between two and nine times. The antigen remains undetermined. Primed by a sample-barcoded 5' primer and a J-beta primer mix, a second PCR proceeded for roughly 7 to 12 cycles. Tagging of each cDNA molecule was performed by a template-switch adaptor with 12 random nucleotides. TCRdb itself ran the 5' RACE reads through MiXCR, one entry per CDR3 protein. The sample has about 1.1 million distinct CDR3 sequences, more than 30% seen once. Germline CDR1 is MNHEY and CDR2 is SVGEGT. This CDR3 is 13 amino acids long. After removal of 6 bases from V and 3 bases from J, the junction contained 3 bases not matched to a gene. Isolating PBMCs gave at least 7 million of these cells per sample. This sample was included in a study of blood T cells in healthy people across ages. Whole-study results and caveats: Age showed a roughly linear inverse relationship with TCR beta diversity per million T cells.

The genes are TRBV6-2 or TRBV6-3 and TRBJ2-7; 9 bases agree with TRBD1. The sequencing sample was made of blood. The sequence came from a man aged 18 to 35 in good health. The chain's CDR3 is CASSGTGNYEQYF. CDR3 nucleotide sequence: TGTGCCAGCAGCGGGACAGGGAACTACGAGCAGTACTTC.